This TCR beta chain came from a study of blood T cell repertoires in COVID-19. V lost 2 bases and J lost 3; bases outside the gene matches: 1. Germline V gives CDR1 SGHRS, CDR2 YFSETQ. The CDR3 runs to 15 residues. This clone was picked up one time. Produced via immunoSEQ multiplex PCR; TCRdb's table is partial and in-frame only. The table lists 55,000 to 75,000 clones, 84% of them singletons, with 15% to 20% in the top ten. Sequenced: peripheral blood. The chain employs TRBV5-1 and TRBJ2-1, with 11 bases lining up with TRBD2. The sequence derives from a man aged 55-75 years with COVID-19, enrolled during active disease. The CDR3 nucleotides are TGCGCCAGCAGCTTTAGCGGGAGGGTCTACAATGAGCAGTTCTTC. Its translation is CASSFSGRVYNEQFF. The complete variable domain, with remaining parts taken from reference TRBV5-1 and TRBJ2-1, reads KAGVTQTPRYLIKTRGQQVTLSCSPISGHRSVSWYQQTPGQGLQFLFEYFSETQRNKGNFPGRFSGRQFSNSRSEMNVSTLELGDSALYLCASSFSGRVYNEQFFGPGTRLTVL.